This T cell receptor (beta chain) was documented in a study of T-cell reconstitution after alpha-beta-depleted transplantation in children. Researchers prepared the TCRbeta library using unique molecular identifiers, the study reports. TCRdb analysed the PCR reads with MiXCR anew, one entry per CDR3 protein. This table has hundreds of thousands of distinct CDR3 sequences, roughly 16% appearing once. Concerning this clonotype itself: Its matching antigen is unknown.

Looked up from germline, CDR1 is SNHLY and CDR2 is FYNNEI. This CDR3 has 15 residues. Trimming left V 1 base short and J 4 bases short, with 10 bases between. Study-level results: Day-60 TCRbeta diversity that was high in some patients was derived from surviving recipient T cells and thymic progenitors. Reportedly, only several hundred clones from non-depleted graft cells drove alpha-beta T-cell counts at about two months.

This chain joins TRBV2 and TRBJ2-2; D is tentatively TRBD1 or TRBD2 (5 bases each). The starting material was PBMCs, mostly from graft donor cells, obtained 360 days after TCRalphabeta/CD19-depleted stem cell transplant. The sequence came from a boy under two years old who had a stem cell transplant for Wiskott-Aldrich syndrome, so the T cells may come from the graft donor. CDR3 loop: CASSEGRESTGELFF. The CDR3 DNA follows: TGTGCCAGCAGTGAAGGCAGGGAGTCCACCGGGGAGCTGTTTTTT.